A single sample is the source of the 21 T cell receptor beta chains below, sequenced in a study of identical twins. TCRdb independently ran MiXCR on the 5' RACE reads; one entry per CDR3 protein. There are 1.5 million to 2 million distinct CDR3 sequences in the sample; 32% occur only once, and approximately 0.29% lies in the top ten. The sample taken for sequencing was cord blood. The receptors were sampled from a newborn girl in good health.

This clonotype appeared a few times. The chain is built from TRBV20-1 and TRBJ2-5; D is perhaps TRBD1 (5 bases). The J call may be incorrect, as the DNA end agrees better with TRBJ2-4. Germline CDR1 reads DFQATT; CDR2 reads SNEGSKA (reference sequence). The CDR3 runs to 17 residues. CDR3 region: CSARDLKDKEAKNIQYF. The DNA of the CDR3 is TGCAGTGCTAGAGATCTAAAGGACAAGGAAGCCAAAAACATTCAGTACTTC.

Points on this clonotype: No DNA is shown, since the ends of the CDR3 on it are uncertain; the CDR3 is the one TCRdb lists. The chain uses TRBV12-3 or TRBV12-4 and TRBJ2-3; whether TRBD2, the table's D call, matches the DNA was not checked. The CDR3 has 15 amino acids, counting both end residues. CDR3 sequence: CASSQFAGGSDVEYF.

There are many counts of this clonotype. In DNA, the CDR3 is TGTGCCAGCAGCGTTGGACAGGGTGACTATGGCTACACCTTC. This sequence encodes CASSVGQGDYGYTF. The chain employs TRBV9 and TRBJ1-2, with TRBD1 matching over 8 bases. The germline V gene has CDR1 SGDLS and CDR2 YYNGEE. The trim removed 2 bases at V and 3 bases at J, leaving 3 bases unmatched. The CDR3 runs to 14 residues.

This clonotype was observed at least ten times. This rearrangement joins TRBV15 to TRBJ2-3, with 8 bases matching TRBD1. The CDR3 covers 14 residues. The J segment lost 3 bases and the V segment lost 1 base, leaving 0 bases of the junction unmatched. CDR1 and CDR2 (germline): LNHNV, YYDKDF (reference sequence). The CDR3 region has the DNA TGTGCCACCAGCAGAGGACAGGGGACAGATACGCAGTATTTT. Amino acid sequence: CATSRGQGTDTQYF.

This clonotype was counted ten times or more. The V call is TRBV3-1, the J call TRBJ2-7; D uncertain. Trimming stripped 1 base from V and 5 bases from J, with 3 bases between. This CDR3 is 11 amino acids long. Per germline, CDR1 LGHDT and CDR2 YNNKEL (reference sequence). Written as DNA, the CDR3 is TGTGCCAGCAGCCAAGTCGACGAGCAGTACTTC. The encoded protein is CASSQVDEQYF.

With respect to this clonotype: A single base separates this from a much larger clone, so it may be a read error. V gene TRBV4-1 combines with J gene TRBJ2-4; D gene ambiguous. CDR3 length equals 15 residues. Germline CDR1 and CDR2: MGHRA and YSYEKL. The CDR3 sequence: CASSQAFVAKNVQYF. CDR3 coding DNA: TGCGCCAGCAGCCAAGCCTTCGTAGCCAAAAACGTTCAGTACTTC.

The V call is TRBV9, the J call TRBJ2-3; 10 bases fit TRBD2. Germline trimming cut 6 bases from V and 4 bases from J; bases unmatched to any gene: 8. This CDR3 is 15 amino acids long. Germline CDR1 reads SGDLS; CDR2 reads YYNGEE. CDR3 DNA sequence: TGTGCCAGCACTGGAGCGGGAGGGTTGGCAGATACGCAGTATTTT. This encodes CASTGAGGLADTQYF.

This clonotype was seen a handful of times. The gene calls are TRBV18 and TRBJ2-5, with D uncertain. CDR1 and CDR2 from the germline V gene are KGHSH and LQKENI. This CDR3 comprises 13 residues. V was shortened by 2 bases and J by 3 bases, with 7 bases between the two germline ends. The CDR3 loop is CASSPNLEETQYF. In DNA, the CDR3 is TGTGCCAGCTCACCAAATCTGGAAGAGACCCAGTACTTC.

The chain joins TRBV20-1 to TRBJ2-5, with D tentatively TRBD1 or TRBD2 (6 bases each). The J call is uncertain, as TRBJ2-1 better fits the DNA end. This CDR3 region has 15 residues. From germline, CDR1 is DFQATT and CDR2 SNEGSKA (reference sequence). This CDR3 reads CSATTRGQSQETQFF. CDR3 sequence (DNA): TGCAGTGCTACCACGCGGGGACAATCCCAAGAGACCCAGTTCTTC.

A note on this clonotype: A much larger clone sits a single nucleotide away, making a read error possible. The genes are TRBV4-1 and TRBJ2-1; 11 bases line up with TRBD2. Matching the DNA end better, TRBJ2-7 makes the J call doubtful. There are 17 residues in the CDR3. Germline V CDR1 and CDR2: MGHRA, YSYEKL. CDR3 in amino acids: CASSPIGTSGLYNEQYF. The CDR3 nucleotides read TGCGCCAGCAGCCCGATCGGGACTAGCGGCTTATACAATGAGCAGTACTTC.

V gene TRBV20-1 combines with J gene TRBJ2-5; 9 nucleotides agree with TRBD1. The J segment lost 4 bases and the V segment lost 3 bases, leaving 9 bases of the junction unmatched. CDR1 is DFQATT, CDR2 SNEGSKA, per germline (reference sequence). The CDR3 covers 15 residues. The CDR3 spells CSASSLTGGGETQYF. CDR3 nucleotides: TGCAGTGCTAGTTCACTGACAGGGGGAGGAGAGACCCAGTACTTC.

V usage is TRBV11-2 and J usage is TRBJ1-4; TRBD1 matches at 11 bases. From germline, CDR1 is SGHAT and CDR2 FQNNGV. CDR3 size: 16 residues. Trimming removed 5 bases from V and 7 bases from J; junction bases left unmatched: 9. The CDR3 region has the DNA TGTGCCAGCAGCGAGAGTAGCGGGACAGGGGGTGAAAAACTGTTTTTT. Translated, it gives CASSESSGTGGEKLFF.

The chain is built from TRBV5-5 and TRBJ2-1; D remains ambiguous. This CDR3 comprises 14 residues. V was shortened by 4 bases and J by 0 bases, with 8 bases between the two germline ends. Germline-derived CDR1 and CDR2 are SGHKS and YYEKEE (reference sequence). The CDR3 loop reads CASSGPSSYNEQFF. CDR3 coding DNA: TGTGCCAGCAGCGGGCCCAGCTCCTACAATGAGCAGTTCTTC.

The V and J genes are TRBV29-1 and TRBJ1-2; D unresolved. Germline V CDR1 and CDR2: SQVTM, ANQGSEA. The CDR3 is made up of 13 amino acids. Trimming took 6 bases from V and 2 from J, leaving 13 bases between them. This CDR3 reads CSVPRPGNYGYTF. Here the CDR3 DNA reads TGCAGCGTCCCAAGGCCGGGGAACTATGGCTACACCTTC.

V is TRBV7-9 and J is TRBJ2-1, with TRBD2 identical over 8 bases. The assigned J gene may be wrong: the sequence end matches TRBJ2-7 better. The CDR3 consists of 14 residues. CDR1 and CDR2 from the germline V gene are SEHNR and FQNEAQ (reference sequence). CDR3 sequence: CASSLRGRIDEQYF. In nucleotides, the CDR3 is TGTGCCAGCAGCTTACGCGGGAGGATCGATGAGCAGTACTTC.

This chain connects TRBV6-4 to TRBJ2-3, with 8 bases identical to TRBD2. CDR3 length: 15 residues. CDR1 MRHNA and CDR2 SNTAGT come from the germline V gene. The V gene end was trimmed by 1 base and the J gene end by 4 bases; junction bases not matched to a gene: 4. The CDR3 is CASSDYPGGSDTQYF. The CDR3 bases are TGTGCCAGCAGTGACTACCCGGGGGGGTCAGATACGCAGTATTTT.

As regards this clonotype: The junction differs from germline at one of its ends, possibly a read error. The CDR3 DNA is TGTGCCAGCAGCCAAAACGTAGCGGGAGTCCGGGCAGACACGCAGTATTTT. Translating gives CASSQNVAGVRADTQYF. The rearrangement uses TRBV3-1 and TRBJ2-3; 9 bases are shared with TRBD2. The CDR3 covers 17 residues. Germline CDR1 LGHDT, CDR2 YNNKEL (reference sequence).

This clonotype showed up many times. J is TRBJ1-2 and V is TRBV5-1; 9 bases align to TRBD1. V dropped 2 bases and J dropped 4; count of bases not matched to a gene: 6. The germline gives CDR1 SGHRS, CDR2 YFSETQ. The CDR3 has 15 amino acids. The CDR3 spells CASSLRQGVRYGYTF. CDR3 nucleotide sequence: TGCGCCAGCAGCTTAAGACAGGGGGTACGCTATGGCTACACCTTC. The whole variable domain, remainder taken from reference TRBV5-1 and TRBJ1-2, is KAGVTQTPRYLIKTRGQQVTLSCSPISGHRSVSWYQQTPGQGLQFLFEYFSETQRNKGNFPGRFSGRQFSNSRSEMNVSTLELGDSALYLCASSLRQGVRYGYTFGSGTRLTVV.

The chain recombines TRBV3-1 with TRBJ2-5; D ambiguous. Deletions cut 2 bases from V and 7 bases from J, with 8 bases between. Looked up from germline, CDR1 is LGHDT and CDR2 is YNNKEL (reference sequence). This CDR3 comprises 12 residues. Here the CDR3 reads CASSQQGGTQYF. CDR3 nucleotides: TGTGCCAGCAGCCAACAAGGCGGGACCCAGTACTTC.

This chain's CDR3 is CASSLAMGQGGTQYF. In DNA, the CDR3 is TGTGCCAGCAGCTTAGCTATGGGACAGGGTGGGACCCAGTACTTC. V usage is TRBV11-2 and J usage is TRBJ2-5; 9 nucleotides line up with TRBD1. Losses at the gene ends were 1 base for V and 7 bases for J; bases not matched to a gene: 7. The CDR3 runs 15 residues. Germline values: CDR1 SGHAT, CDR2 FQNNGV.

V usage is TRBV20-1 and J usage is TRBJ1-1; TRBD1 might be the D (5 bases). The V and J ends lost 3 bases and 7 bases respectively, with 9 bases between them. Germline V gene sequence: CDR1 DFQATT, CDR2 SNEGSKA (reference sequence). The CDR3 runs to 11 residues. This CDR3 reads CSARKGSEAFF. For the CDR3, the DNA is TGCAGTGCTAGGAAGGGGAGTGAAGCTTTCTTT.